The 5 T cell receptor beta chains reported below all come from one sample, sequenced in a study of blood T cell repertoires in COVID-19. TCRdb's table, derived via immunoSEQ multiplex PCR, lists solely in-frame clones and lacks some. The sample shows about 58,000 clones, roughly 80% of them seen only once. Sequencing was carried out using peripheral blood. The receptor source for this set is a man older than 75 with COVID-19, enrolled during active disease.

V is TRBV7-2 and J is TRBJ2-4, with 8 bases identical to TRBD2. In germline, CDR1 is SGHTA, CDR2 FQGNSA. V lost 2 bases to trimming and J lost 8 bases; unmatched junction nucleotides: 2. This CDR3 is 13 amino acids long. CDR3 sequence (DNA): TGTGCCAGCAGCTTATCGGGGGGGGACATTCAGTACTTC. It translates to CASSLSGGDIQYF. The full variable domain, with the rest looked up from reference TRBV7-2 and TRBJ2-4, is GAGVSQSPSNKVTEKGKDVELRCDPISGHTALYWYRQSLGQGLEFLIYFQGNSAPDKSGLPSDRFSAERTGGSVSTLTIQRTQQEDSAVYLCASSLSGGDIQYFGAGTRLSVL.

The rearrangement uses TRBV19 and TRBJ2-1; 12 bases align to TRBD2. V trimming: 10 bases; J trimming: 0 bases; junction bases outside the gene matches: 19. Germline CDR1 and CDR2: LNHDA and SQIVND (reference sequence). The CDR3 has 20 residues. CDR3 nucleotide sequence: TGTGCCACCAAACTGGGGGCTAGCGGGAGGGCCTTAAGCTCCTACAATGAGCAGTTCTTC. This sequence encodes CATKLGASGRALSSYNEQFF.

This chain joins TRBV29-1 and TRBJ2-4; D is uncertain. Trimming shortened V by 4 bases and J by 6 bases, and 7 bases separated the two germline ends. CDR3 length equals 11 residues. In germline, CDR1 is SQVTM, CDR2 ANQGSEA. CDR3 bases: TGCAGCGTTGGGGCGAGAAACATTCAGTACTTC. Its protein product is CSVGARNIQYF. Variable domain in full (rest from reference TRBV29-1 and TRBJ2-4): SAVISQKPSRDICQRGTSLTIQCQVDSQVTMMFWYRQQPGQSLTLIATANQGSEATYESGFVIDKFPISRPNLTFSTLTVSNMSPEDSSIYLCSVGARNIQYFGAGTRLSVL.

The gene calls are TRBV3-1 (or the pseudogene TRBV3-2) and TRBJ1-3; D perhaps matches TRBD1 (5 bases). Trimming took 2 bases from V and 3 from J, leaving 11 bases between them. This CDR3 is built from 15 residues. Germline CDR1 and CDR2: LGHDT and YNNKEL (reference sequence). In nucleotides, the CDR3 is TGTGCCAGCAGCCAATGGCAGGGAGGTGGAAACACCATATATTTT. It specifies CASSQWQGGGNTIYF.

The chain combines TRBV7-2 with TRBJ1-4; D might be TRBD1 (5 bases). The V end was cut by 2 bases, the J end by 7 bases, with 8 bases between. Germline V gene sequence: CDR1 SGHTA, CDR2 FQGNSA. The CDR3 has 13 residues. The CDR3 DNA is TGTGCCAGCAGCTTAAGACAGTTTGAAAAACTGTTTTTT. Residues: CASSLRQFEKLFF.